The TCR beta chain described here comes from a study of shared clonotypes between healthy human individuals. This clone occurred a few times. The antigen is not known. From CD4+ cells came CD45RA+ naive and CD45RA-negative memory subsets. Study observations and caveats: At large depth, rarefaction still showed sorted-subset sequencing to be incomplete. Around 5% was the fraction of naive CD4 clonotypes found shared across a few donors.

For every subset, genomic DNA was evenly distributed across several immunoSEQ plates. Method: immunoSEQ multiplex PCR; TCRdb's copy keeps in-frame clones and lacks some. The sample lists around 990,000 clones, around three quarters occurring once. Sequencing was done on a sample of memory CD4+ T cells from PBMCs. Subset indicated: CD45RA-negative fraction. This sequence originates from a man aged 18 to 35 in good health. Some clones in this sample may be carry-over from other donors' samples.

The CDR3 DNA reads TGCGCCAGCAGCTGGGCCCCGGACTATGAAGCTTTCTTT. Amino acid sequence: CASSWAPDYEAFF. The chain is built from TRBV5-1 and TRBJ1-1; no definite D call. Trimming cost V 3 bases and J 7 bases, with 13 bases left between them. The CDR3 sequence is 13 residues long. Looked up from germline, CDR1 is SGHRS and CDR2 is YFSETQ. The full variable domain, completed using reference TRBV5-1 and TRBJ1-1, is KAGVTQTPRYLIKTRGQQVTLSCSPISGHRSVSWYQQTPGQGLQFLFEYFSETQRNKGNFPGRFSGRQFSNSRSEMNVSTLELGDSALYLCASSWAPDYEAFFGQGTRLTVV.